This passage covers 14 T cell receptor beta chains from one sample sequenced in a study of regulatory T cells in long-lasting Graves disease. Time point noted: newly diagnosed GD, antithyroid drugs for less than 3 months. The TCR library was made from RNA extracted from PBMCs. Library construction for TCR beta used iRepertoire HTBI primers and Arm-PCR of CDR3 regions. TCRdb itself ran the multiplex PCR reads through MiXCR, one entry per CDR3 protein. The sample contains over 300,000 distinct CDR3 sequences, less than 20% of which appear only once. Here the sequenced sample was peripheral blood mononuclear cells (PBMCs), taken at new diagnosis, from a patient treated with antithyroid drugs. The receptors originated from a female donor with Graves disease.

There are a few counts of this clonotype. The chain recombines TRBV6-1 with TRBJ2-1, with D maybe TRBD1 (5 bases). Trimming left V 1 base short and J 7 bases short, with 17 bases between. The CDR3 length is 16 residues. The V gene's germline CDR1 is MNHNS and CDR2 SASEGT. CDR3 sequence reads: CASSEDPRAGLNEQFF. The CDR3 DNA follows: TGTGCCAGCAGTGAAGACCCCAGGGCAGGATTAAATGAGCAGTTCTTC.

This clonotype was picked up a small number of times. The chain combines TRBV7-9 with TRBJ2-1; D assignment may be TRBD1 or TRBD2 (5 bases each). Germline CDR1 is SEHNR and CDR2 is FQNEAQ (reference sequence). V was clipped by 0 bases and J by 9 bases, with 15 bases between them. This CDR3 has 15 amino acids. The CDR3 region has the DNA TGTGCCAGCAGCTTAGCGCTCGGGCCGAGGGGTGAGCAGTTCTTC. Amino acids: CASSLALGPRGEQFF.

This clonotype was counted between two and nine times. CDR3 sequence (DNA): TGTGCCACCAGTGATTCGACCCCATCTGCGGGGGTAACGCAGTATTTT. Its translation: CATSDSTPSAGVTQYF. The genes are TRBV24-1 and TRBJ2-3, with 7 bases aligning to TRBD2. The CDR3 has 16 residues. Germline-derived CDR1 and CDR2 are KGHDR and SFDVKD. V lost 2 bases and J lost 9; bases outside the gene matches: 13.

This clonotype was seen a few times. The junction departs from germline at one end; a sequencing error may be responsible. The gene calls are TRBV7-2 and TRBJ1-6, with TRBD1 identical over 7 bases. The CDR3 runs to 15 residues. Germline assignment: CDR1 SGHTA and CDR2 FQGNSA. CDR3: CAGSSRDSLNSPLHF. As DNA, the CDR3 is TGTGCCGGCAGCTCACGGGACAGCCTTAATTCACCCCTCCACTTT. The whole variable domain, remainder taken from reference TRBV7-2 and TRBJ1-6, is GAGVSQSPSNKVTEKGKDVELRCDPISGHTALYWYRQSLGQGLEFLIYFQGNSAPDKSGLPSDRFSAERTGGSVSTLTIQRTQQEDSAVYLCAGSSRDSLNSPLHFGNGTRLTVT.

In its sample, this clonotype was seen many times. This chain uses TRBV7-6 with TRBJ2-2, with 8 bases aligning to TRBD2. Germline loops: CDR1 SGHVS, CDR2 FNYEAQ. The CDR3 sequence is 17 residues long. V trimming: 4 bases; J trimming: 4 bases; junction bases outside the gene matches: 11. CDR3 protein: CASSSQMPTSVTGELFF. As DNA, the CDR3 is TGTGCCAGCAGCTCTCAAATGCCGACTAGCGTCACCGGGGAGCTGTTTTTT.

This clonotype was found many times. The chain couples TRBV5-6 to TRBJ1-2, with D unresolved. This CDR3 has 13 amino acids. V was clipped by 0 bases and J by 4 bases, with 7 bases between them. Germline CDR1 and CDR2: SGHDT and YYEEEE. The CDR3 reads CASSLDTIYGYTF. The CDR3 coding sequence is TGTGCCAGCAGCTTGGATACCATCTATGGCTACACCTTC.

Only a few counts were recorded for this clonotype. The junction differs from germline at one of its ends, possibly a read error. The V call is TRBV5-1, the J call TRBJ1-2; D is uncertain. CDR3 length: 14 residues. Germline V gives CDR1 SGHRS, CDR2 YFSETQ. In DNA, the CDR3 is TGCGCCAGCAGCTCTGACACCGCTAACCATGGCTACACCTTC. Translation: CASSSDTANHGYTF.

This clonotype was observed many times. The V and J genes are TRBV12-3 or TRBV12-4 and TRBJ1-1; D is undetermined. Trimming shortened V by 6 bases and J by 5 bases, and 13 bases separated the two germline ends. This CDR3 contains 13 residues. The CDR3 region is CASSLGRLTEAFF. CDR3 in DNA: TGTGCCAGCAGCCTAGGGCGGTTGACTGAAGCTTTCTTT.

In this sample, this clonotype turned up many times. V and J are TRBV28 and TRBJ2-2; TRBD2 matches 9 bases. Per germline, CDR1 MDHEN and CDR2 SYDVKM. This CDR3 contains 19 residues. V shed 4 bases, J shed 5 bases, and the junction held 17 bases outside the gene matches. The CDR3 region is CASSYPKITAGGLTGELFF. Here the CDR3 DNA reads TGTGCCAGCAGTTATCCAAAAATAACAGCGGGAGGCCTGACCGGGGAGCTGTTTTTT.

This clonotype was counted many times. The chain is built from TRBV20-1 and TRBJ1-5, with D unclear. This CDR3 region has 16 residues. CDR1 and CDR2 (germline): DFQATT, SNEGSKA (reference sequence). V lost 0 bases and J lost 0, with 12 bases in between. The CDR3 nucleotides are TGCAGTGCTAGAGATTGGGCACCCGATAGCAATCAGCCCCAGCATTTT. Translation: CSARDWAPDSNQPQHF.

This clonotype was seen many times. The CDR3 loop reads CASSPQGAYNQPQHF. The CDR3 region has the DNA TGCGCCAGCAGTCCCCAGGGGGCTTACAATCAGCCCCAGCATTTT. This sequence joins TRBV5-1 and TRBJ1-5, with 8 nucleotides matching TRBD1. Germline CDR1 SGHRS, CDR2 YFSETQ. CDR3 length: 15 residues. The J segment lost 3 bases and the V segment lost 5 bases, leaving 7 bases of the junction unmatched.

This clonotype was seen at least ten times. The rearrangement uses TRBV27 and TRBJ1-1; D remains ambiguous. Trimming cost V 3 bases and J 1 base, with 9 bases left between them. CDR1 and CDR2 from the germline V gene are MNHEY and SMNVEV (reference sequence). The CDR3 loop spans 14 amino acids. CDR3 in DNA: TGTGCCAGCAGTTTCAATACGCGGAACACTGAAGCTTTCTTT. It specifies CASSFNTRNTEAFF.

This clonotype has at least ten counts. CDR3 sequence reads: CASSATDTSYEQYF. The CDR3 DNA is TGTGCCAGCAGCGCGACCGATACCTCCTACGAGCAGTACTTC. The chain has TRBV7-9 and TRBJ2-7, with D uncertain. Trimming pared 5 bases from V and 0 bases from J, leaving 11 bases between. The CDR3 sequence is 14 residues long. Germline V gene lookup returns CDR1 SEHNR and CDR2 FQNEAQ (reference sequence).

There are many counts of this clonotype. The chain uses TRBV7-9 and TRBJ1-1; the D gene is possibly TRBD1 (6 bases). The CDR3 is made up of 15 amino acids. Trimming took 3 bases from V and 7 from J, leaving 18 bases between them. CDR1 SEHNR and CDR2 FQNEAQ come from the germline V gene (reference sequence). The CDR3 spells CASSFLSEGVDEAFF. CDR3 DNA sequence: TGTGCCAGCAGCTTTTTGAGTGAGGGGGTGGATGAAGCTTTCTTT.